Below, 31 T cell receptor beta chains from the same sample are listed, as sequenced in a study of blood T cell repertoires in COVID-19. The method was immunoSEQ multiplex PCR; TCRdb's version includes in-frame clones alone and lacks a portion of them. The data hold 130,000 to 150,000 clones, with roughly 83% observed a single time. Input material: peripheral blood. The receptor source for this set is a woman at least 80 years old with acute or convalescent COVID-19.

V is TRBV7-3 and J is TRBJ1-5, with unresolved D. The CDR3 has 13 residues. Looked up from germline, CDR1 is SGHTA and CDR2 is FQGTGA. Trimming pared 1 base from V and 3 bases from J, leaving 4 bases between. The CDR3 loop reads CASSLNINQPQHF. The CDR3 bases are TGTGCCAGCAGCTTAAACATCAATCAGCCCCAGCATTTT.

The chain recombines TRBV6-2 or TRBV6-3 with TRBJ2-2; D call uncertain. V lost 6 bases to trimming and J lost 1 base, with 9 bases between them. The CDR3 loop spans 14 amino acids. Germline V lookup: CDR1 MNHEY, CDR2 SVGEGT. The CDR3 loop is CASSRDGNTGELFF. The CDR3 nucleotides read TGTGCCAGCAGCCGAGATGGGAACACCGGGGAGCTGTTTTTT.

This clone has just a few counts. The V and J genes are TRBV9 and TRBJ1-3; 10 positions match TRBD1. The CDR3 contains 16 residues. V was pared by 4 bases and J by 2 bases, with 6 bases of the junction left unmatched. Germline V gene lookup returns CDR1 SGDLS and CDR2 YYNGEE. The CDR3 sequence is CASSYFDRGPGNTIYF. The DNA for the CDR3 is TGTGCCAGCAGCTATTTTGACAGGGGGCCTGGAAACACCATATATTTT.

The chain recombines TRBV6-5 with TRBJ2-7, with a tentative D call TRBD1 (6 bases). This CDR3 has 16 residues. Trimming stripped 0 bases from V and 4 bases from J, with 16 bases between. CDR1 and CDR2 (germline): MNHEY, SVGAGI. DNA for the CDR3: TGTGCCAGCAGTTACTCAGGTGCCCAGGGGCGATACGAGCAGTACTTC. Encoded protein: CASSYSGAQGRYEQYF.

The chain joins TRBV3-1 (or the pseudogene TRBV3-2) to TRBJ1-1; the D is unclear. CDR1 LGHDT and CDR2 YNNKEL come from the germline V gene (reference sequence). The CDR3 spans 12 residues. V was shortened by 3 bases and J by 8 bases, with 10 bases between the two germline ends. CDR3 sequence reads: CASSQSPPEAFF. In DNA form, the CDR3 reads TGTGCCAGCAGCCAGAGTCCCCCGGAAGCTTTCTTT.

The genes are TRBV6-1 and TRBJ1-1; a weak D match, TRBD1 (5 bases). Germline lookup yields CDR1 MNHNS and CDR2 SASEGT. This CDR3 is built from 13 residues. V was shortened by 3 bases and J by 4 bases, with 9 bases between the two germline ends. As DNA, the CDR3 is TGTGCCAGCAGTGAGGACATACGCACTGAAGCTTTCTTT. This codes for CASSEDIRTEAFF.

The chain is built from TRBV6-2 or TRBV6-3 and TRBJ1-1; D is uncertain. This CDR3 comprises 11 residues. Trimming shortened V by 2 bases and J by 8 bases, and 6 bases separated the two germline ends. CDR1 is MNHEY and CDR2 is SVGEGT in the germline V gene. The CDR3 here is CASSYGQEAFF. CDR3 in DNA: TGTGCCAGCAGTTACGGGCAGGAAGCTTTCTTT.

This chain connects TRBV19 to TRBJ2-5; D may be TRBD2 (5 bases). The CDR3 runs to 12 residues. V was clipped by 8 bases and J by 5 bases, with 12 bases between them. Germline V gives CDR1 LNHDA, CDR2 SQIVND (reference sequence). The CDR3 DNA is TGTGCCAGTCGGGAATCTGGGGAGACCCAGTACTTC. It yields the protein CASRESGETQYF. Looking up the rest from reference TRBV19 and TRBJ2-5 gives the full variable domain: DGGITQSPKYLFRKEGQNVTLSCEQNLNHDAMYWYRQDPGQGLRLIYYSQIVNDFQKGDIAEGYSVSREKKESFPLTVTSAQKNPTAFYLCASRESGETQYFGPGTRLLVL.

V and J are TRBV12-5 and TRBJ1-1; 7 nucleotides line up with TRBD1. The V and J ends lost 0 bases and 0 bases, in that order; junction bases with no gene match: 4. Germline assignment: CDR1 LGHNT and CDR2 FRNRAP. The CDR3 sequence is 16 residues long. DNA of the CDR3: TGTGCTAGTGGTTTGGTATTAGGACAGGTGAACACTGAAGCTTTCTTT. It encodes CASGLVLGQVNTEAFF.

This clone came up once. This rearrangement joins TRBV29-1 to TRBJ1-2, with TRBD1 matching 10 bases. The J segment lost 6 bases and the V segment lost 4 bases, leaving 11 bases of the junction unmatched. The CDR3 length is 15 residues. Germline V lookup: CDR1 SQVTM, CDR2 ANQGSEA. The CDR3 region is CSVAYGTGELHGYTF. The CDR3 DNA reads as TGCAGCGTTGCTTATGGGACAGGGGAGCTACATGGCTACACCTTC.

CDR3 protein: CASSSDVGGVGYNEQFF. CDR3 nucleotide sequence: TGTGCCAGCAGCTCAGACGTCGGGGGGGTCGGGTACAATGAGCAGTTCTTC. The rearrangement links TRBV7-2 to TRBJ2-1; TRBD2 matches 8 bases. This CDR3 spans 17 amino acids. Losses at the gene ends were 4 bases for V and 4 bases for J; bases not matched to a gene: 12. Germline CDR1 is SGHTA and CDR2 is FQGNSA.

The chain recombines TRBV7-7 with TRBJ2-7, with TRBD2 identical over 8 bases. Germline V lookup: CDR1 SSHAT, CDR2 FNYEAQ (reference sequence). The junction had 9 bases not matched to a gene; V was cut back by 5 bases and J by 3 bases. The CDR3 has 15 residues. CDR3 nucleotide sequence: TGTGCCAGCAGCCAAGGAGCGGGGGTCCTCTACGAGCAGTACTTC. It encodes CASSQGAGVLYEQYF.

The V gene is TRBV3-1 (or the pseudogene TRBV3-2), the J gene TRBJ1-4; D is ambiguous. The CDR3 has 12 residues. The V end lost 5 bases, the J end lost 5 bases, and 6 bases lay between the germline ends. Germline V CDR1 and CDR2: LGHDT, YNNKEL (reference sequence). The CDR3 loop is CASSEENEKLFF. CDR3 DNA sequence: TGTGCCAGCAGCGAGGAAAATGAAAAACTGTTTTTT.

V usage is TRBV7-2 and J usage is TRBJ2-2, with D tentatively TRBD2 (5 bases). Trimming removed 5 bases at V and 6 bases at J, with 13 bases between. CDR3 length: 14 amino acids. The germline gives CDR1 SGHTA, CDR2 FQGNSA. CDR3 amino acids: CASSLAGAAGELFF. DNA for the CDR3: TGTGCCAGCAGCCTCGCAGGAGCGGCCGGGGAGCTGTTTTTT. Together with reference TRBV7-2 and TRBJ2-2, the CDR3 gives the full variable domain: GAGVSQSPSNKVTEKGKDVELRCDPISGHTALYWYRQSLGQGLEFLIYFQGNSAPDKSGLPSDRFSAERTGGSVSTLTIQRTQQEDSAVYLCASSLAGAAGELFFGEGSRLTVL.

The chain recombines TRBV6-2 or TRBV6-3 with TRBJ1-4, with unresolved D. Trimming removed 5 bases from V and 3 bases from J, with 13 bases in between. This CDR3 has 15 residues. Germline CDR1 reads MNHEY; CDR2 reads SVGEGT. CDR3 sequence: CASSREDPANEKLFF. DNA of the CDR3: TGTGCCAGCAGTCGGGAGGACCCAGCTAATGAAAAACTGTTTTTT.

This clone occurred once. V gene TRBV21-1 combines with J gene TRBJ1-5; TRBD1 reflects the table's D call only, with no check against the DNA. TRBV21-1 is listed as a pseudogene. The CDR3 covers 17 residues. The CDR3 DNA sequence: TGTGCCAGCAGCAAAGTGGCGGGGACAGGGGGCTTTCAGCCCCAGCATTTT. Its translation: CASSKVAGTGGFQPQHF.

The chain uses TRBV5-1 and TRBJ2-7; the D is unclear. Germline CDR1 and CDR2: SGHRS and YFSETQ. Trimming stripped 0 bases from V and 4 bases from J, with 11 bases between. CDR3 length: 14 amino acids. The CDR3 bases are TGCGCCAGCAGCTTGGAACTCTCGGGTTACGAGCAGTACTTC. Translating gives CASSLELSGYEQYF. The full variable domain, its missing parts supplied by reference TRBV5-1 and TRBJ2-7, is KAGVTQTPRYLIKTRGQQVTLSCSPISGHRSVSWYQQTPGQGLQFLFEYFSETQRNKGNFPGRFSGRQFSNSRSEMNVSTLELGDSALYLCASSLELSGYEQYFGPGTRLTVT.

CDR3 bases: TGTGCCACCAGTGGACCGGGACAGGGTACGGCCAATGAGCAGTTCTTC. Amino acid sequence: CATSGPGQGTANEQFF. The V and J genes are TRBV24-1 and TRBJ2-1, with TRBD1 matching over 9 bases. Germline values: CDR1 KGHDR, CDR2 SFDVKD. The CDR3 totals 16 residues. The trim removed 5 bases at V and 6 bases at J, leaving 10 bases unmatched.

In its sample, this clone was seen a few times. Other DNA sequences from this sample encode an identical CDR3 as well. This chain uses TRBV5-1 with TRBJ1-6; D ambiguous. Between the trimmed V and J ends, which lost 0 bases and 10 bases, there was a span of 11 bases. Germline CDR1 SGHRS, CDR2 YFSETQ. The CDR3 is 14 residues long. CDR3 amino acids: CASSLGAVTSPLHF. The CDR3 coding sequence is TGCGCCAGCAGCTTGGGGGCAGTCACCTCACCCCTCCACTTT. The complete variable domain, with remaining parts taken from reference TRBV5-1 and TRBJ1-6, reads KAGVTQTPRYLIKTRGQQVTLSCSPISGHRSVSWYQQTPGQGLQFLFEYFSETQRNKGNFPGRFSGRQFSNSRSEMNVSTLELGDSALYLCASSLGAVTSPLHFGNGTRLTVT.

The CDR3 coding sequence is TGTGCCAGCAGTTTCTCGACAGCGCAACTGTTTTTT. It yields the protein CASSFSTAQLFF. V is TRBV6-2 or TRBV6-3 and J is TRBJ1-4, with D possibly being TRBD1 (5 bases). CDR1 is MNHEY, CDR2 SVGEGT, per germline. The ends were cut back, 4 bases at V and 12 bases at J, with 12 bases in the middle. The CDR3 has 12 residues.

The CDR3 loop reads CSARVQEAFF. CDR3 bases: TGCAGTGCTAGAGTACAGGAAGCTTTCTTT. This sequence joins TRBV20-1 and TRBJ1-1; the D is unclear. Germline V gene sequence: CDR1 DFQATT, CDR2 SNEGSKA (reference sequence). The length of the CDR3 is 10 residues. Trimming took 1 base from V and 8 from J, leaving 5 bases between them.

The chain joins TRBV5-1 to TRBJ1-4; TRBD1 matches 10 bases. The CDR3 has 16 residues. Germline V gene data show CDR1 as SGHRS and CDR2 as YFSETQ. V was pared by 0 bases and J by 7 bases, with 6 bases of the junction left unmatched. CDR3 nucleotides: TGCGCCAGCAGCTTGGCGGGACAGGGGAGGAGTGAAAAACTGTTTTTT. Translating it yields CASSLAGQGRSEKLFF.

A few counts support this clone. The chain links TRBV29-1 to TRBJ1-6; 9 bases fit TRBD1. V was clipped by 7 bases and J by 4 bases; unmatched bases: 8. This CDR3 comprises 15 residues. The V gene's germline CDR1 is SQVTM and CDR2 ANQGSEA. The CDR3 region is CSGEGQGFYNSPLHF. CDR3 nucleotide sequence: TGCAGCGGGGAGGGACAGGGATTTTATAATTCACCCCTCCACTTT.

V usage is TRBV4-1 and J usage is TRBJ2-2, with D unresolved. The CDR3 length is 15 residues. Germline V CDR1 and CDR2: MGHRA, YSYEKL. Trimming pared 0 bases from V and 7 bases from J, leaving 12 bases between. CDR3 residues: CASSQDPKAYGELFF. The CDR3 nucleotides read TGCGCCAGCAGCCAAGATCCGAAAGCGTACGGGGAGCTGTTTTTT.

The J gene is TRBJ1-2, the V gene TRBV10-3; 9 nucleotides align to TRBD1. V trimming: 5 bases; J trimming: 6 bases; junction bases outside the gene matches: 1. The CDR3 has 12 residues. CDR1 is ENHRY, CDR2 SYGVKD, per germline. DNA for the CDR3: TGTGCCATCAGTCGACAGGGGGATGGCTACACCTTC. Amino acid sequence: CAISRQGDGYTF.

The chain couples TRBV19 to TRBJ2-2; 8 positions match TRBD2. V trimming: 3 bases; J trimming: 3 bases; junction bases outside the gene matches: 6. CDR3 length equals 16 residues. The germline CDR1 and CDR2 sequences are LNHDA and SQIVND (reference sequence). Here the CDR3 reads CASSISQRGHTGELFF. CDR3 nucleotide sequence: TGTGCCAGTAGTATTAGTCAGCGGGGGCACACCGGGGAGCTGTTTTTT.

The chain combines TRBV6-4 with TRBJ1-2, with D perhaps matching TRBD1 (5 bases). The CDR3 is 16 amino acids. Between the trimmed V and J ends, which lost 0 bases and 4 bases, there was a span of 15 bases. Germline CDR1 reads MRHNA; CDR2 reads SNTAGT. The CDR3 reads CASSDSGRGGAYGYTF. In DNA, the CDR3 is TGTGCCAGCAGTGACTCGGGCCGGGGAGGGGCCTATGGCTACACCTTC.

The V and J genes are TRBV12-3 or TRBV12-4 and TRBJ1-2; D is uncertain. The CDR3 covers 13 residues. V was cut by 7 bases and J by 7 bases, with 16 bases left in between. The CDR3 protein is CASTLTSSGGYTF. CDR3 DNA sequence: TGTGCCAGCACCTTGACATCCTCTGGTGGCTACACCTTC.

V usage is TRBV27 and J usage is TRBJ1-6; D call uncertain. Germline V lookup: CDR1 MNHEY, CDR2 SMNVEV (reference sequence). V was trimmed by 3 bases and J by 0 bases, leaving 3 bases between them. This CDR3 spans 14 amino acids. The CDR3 coding sequence is TGTGCCAGCAGTTTCAGCTCCTATAATTCACCCCTCCACTTT. Its translation is CASSFSSYNSPLHF.

This clone appeared a few times. This chain links TRBV10-3 with TRBJ1-2, with D perhaps matching TRBD1 (5 bases). V dropped 6 bases and J dropped 1 base, with 9 bases sitting between them. CDR3 length: 13 amino acids. Germline V gene lookup returns CDR1 ENHRY and CDR2 SYGVKD. The CDR3 sequence: CAISVGVNYGYTF. The DNA of the CDR3 is TGTGCCATCAGCGTAGGGGTTAACTATGGCTACACCTTC.

In this sample, this clone turned up once. This chain connects TRBV28 to TRBJ1-2, with no clear D. The CDR3 covers 14 residues. Germline-derived CDR1 and CDR2 are MDHEN and SYDVKM. Trimming stripped 4 bases from V and 7 bases from J, with 16 bases between. CDR3 in DNA: TGTGCCAGCAGTTCATACACAACCCTCCCTGGCTACACCTTC. Translation: CASSSYTTLPGYTF.